This TCR beta chain was sequenced in a study of T cell repertoires and HLA-DP antigens listed by TCRdb under 2018. Background for the entire study: The study used an in vitro model of CD4+ T cell alloreactivity in which transduced HeLa cells presented allogeneic HLA-DP. The three donors, two male and one female, ranged from the 18-to-29 to the 60-to-69 age band. Compared with self, one alloantigen differed at one amino acid in the peptide-binding groove and the other differed at fewer than 11, modelling structurally similar versus dissimilar alloantigens. An average DNA input of approximately 220 ng was used for sorted CD137+CD4+ samples, compared with 950 to 1,500 ng for pre-culture CD4+ samples.

To note about this clone: Its recognized antigen is unknown. The sample holds no much larger clone one base away, and base qualities are not on file.

Untouched CD4+ T cells were isolated from Ficoll-separated PBMC by magnetic bead negative selection, reaching an average purity of around 98%. Untouched CD4+ T cells were isolated with magnetic beads from Ficoll-separated PBMC, and a purity of about 98% was reached with negligible CD8+ contamination. Peripheral blood mononuclear cells came from the buffy coats of three healthy blood donors. Each of the three donors was CMV seronegative. Genomic DNA was extracted with the DNeasy Blood & Tissue Kit. For each subject, genomic DNA from sorted CD137+CD4+ cells and from pre-culture CD4+ baseline samples underwent TCRB sequencing. The paper as a whole reports these results and caveats: Sorted CD137+ cells showed similar clonality against both alloantigens (around 0.4), much higher than the clonality of pre-culture samples (about 0.04). The study was limited by having only three donors, by relying on a non-physiological HeLa antigen-presenting system, and by using total CD4+ responder cells. Naive and memory CD4+ repertoires were not analysed separately. Clones undetected before culture had an average cumulative frequency of about 35% against one allele and roughly 50% against the other.

TCRB CDR3 regions were amplified with the immunoSEQ multiplex PCR using forward primers for 54 TRBV segments and reverse primers for 13 TRBJ segments. Pre-culture CD4+ samples were sequenced at deep resolution with a target of some 200,000 T cell genomes. Sequencing of the amplicons on an Illumina HiSeq System generated 87 bp reads spanning the CDR3. As for the authors' bioinformatics: Correction for PCR and sequencing errors was applied to reads, and CDR3 regions were defined through alignment to IMGT reference sequences. Synthetic template pools were used to estimate counts of templates and unique rearrangements. Clonality was computed by subtracting Pielou's evenness from 1. The Daley-Smith estimator was used to estimate richness. Morisita's index served as the measure of repertoire overlap. Clones found in cultured samples but undetected in the pre-culture repertoire of the corresponding donor were defined as low-abundance clones. TCRdb took this table from immuneACCESS and kept in-frame rearrangements with V and J called. Such tables lack part of the clones; where checked against another copy, unresolved V genes explain under half of the gap, and the rest is unexplained. V, J and clone size reflect that table, while D and trimming were determined from the DNA. The sample table records some 89,000 clones; roughly 86% of these occur just once. The ten largest clones take up around 1.7% of the sample.

The CDR3 contains 14 residues, cysteine and phenylalanine counted. The entry retains the CDR3 DNA only, 42 bases that are in frame from base 1. The germline V gene specifies SQVTM as CDR1 and ANQGSEA as CDR2. Trimming at the junction amounts to 2 bases on V and 7 bases on J, and the germline ends lie 18 bases apart. The rearranged segments are TRBV29-1 and TRBJ2-7; the D gene is perhaps TRBD1 or TRBD2, as each covers 5 bases. Sequenced material: CD4+ T cells from PBMCs. The receptor was derived from a man aged 45-65 years in good health and CMV-seronegative. The sequenced DNA: TGCAGCGTTGAATACCGGAGGCAGGGCGGAGAGCAGTACTTC. The resulting protein is CSVEYRRQGGEQYF.